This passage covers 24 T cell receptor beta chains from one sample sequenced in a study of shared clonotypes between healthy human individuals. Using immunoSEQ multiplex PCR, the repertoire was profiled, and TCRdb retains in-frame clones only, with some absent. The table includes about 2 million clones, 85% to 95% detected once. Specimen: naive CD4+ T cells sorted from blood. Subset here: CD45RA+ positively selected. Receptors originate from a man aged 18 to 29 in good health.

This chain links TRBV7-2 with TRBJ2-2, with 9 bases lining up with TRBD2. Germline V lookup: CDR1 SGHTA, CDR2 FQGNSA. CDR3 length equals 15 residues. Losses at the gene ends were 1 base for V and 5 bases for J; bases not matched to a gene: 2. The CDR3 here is CASSLGSGGTGELFF. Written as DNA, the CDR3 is TGTGCCAGCAGCTTAGGTAGCGGGGGTACCGGGGAGCTGTTTTTT.

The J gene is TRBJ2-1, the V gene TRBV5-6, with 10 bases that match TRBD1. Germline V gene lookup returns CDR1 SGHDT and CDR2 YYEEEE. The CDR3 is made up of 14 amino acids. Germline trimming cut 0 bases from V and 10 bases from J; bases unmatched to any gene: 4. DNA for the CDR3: TGTGCCAGCAGCTTGGGACAGGGGGCAGGGGAGCAGTTCTTC. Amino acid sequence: CASSLGQGAGEQFF.

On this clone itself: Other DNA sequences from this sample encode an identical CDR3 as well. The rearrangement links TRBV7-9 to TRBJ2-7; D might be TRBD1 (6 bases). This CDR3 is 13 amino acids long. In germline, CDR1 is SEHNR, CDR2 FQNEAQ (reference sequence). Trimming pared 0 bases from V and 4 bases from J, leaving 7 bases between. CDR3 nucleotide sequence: TGTGCCAGCAGCTTAGCAGGGGGATACGAGCAGTACTTC. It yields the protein CASSLAGGYEQYF.

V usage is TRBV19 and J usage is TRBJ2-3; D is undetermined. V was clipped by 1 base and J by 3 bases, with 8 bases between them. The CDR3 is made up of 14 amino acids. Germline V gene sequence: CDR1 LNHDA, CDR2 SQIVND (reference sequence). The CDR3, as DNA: TGTGCCAGTAGTATAGGGGGAACAACAGATACGCAGTATTTT. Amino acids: CASSIGGTTDTQYF.

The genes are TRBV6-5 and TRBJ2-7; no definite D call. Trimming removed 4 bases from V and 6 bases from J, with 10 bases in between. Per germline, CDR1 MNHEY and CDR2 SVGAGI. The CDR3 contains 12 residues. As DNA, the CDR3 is TGTGCCAGCAGTTCTCCTGCAGGCGAGCAGTACTTC. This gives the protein CASSSPAGEQYF.

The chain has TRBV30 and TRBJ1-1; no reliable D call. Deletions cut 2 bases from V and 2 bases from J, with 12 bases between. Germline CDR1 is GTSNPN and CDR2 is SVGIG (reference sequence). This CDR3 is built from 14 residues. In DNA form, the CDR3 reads TGTGCCTGGAGTCCCGGGGTAGTCAACACTGAAGCTTTCTTT. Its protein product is CAWSPGVVNTEAFF.

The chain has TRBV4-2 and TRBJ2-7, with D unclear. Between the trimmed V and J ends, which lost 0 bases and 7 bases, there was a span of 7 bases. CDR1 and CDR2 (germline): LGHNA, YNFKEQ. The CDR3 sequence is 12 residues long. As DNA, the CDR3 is TGTGCCAGCAGCCAAGATGGCCTAGAGCAGTACTTC. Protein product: CASSQDGLEQYF.

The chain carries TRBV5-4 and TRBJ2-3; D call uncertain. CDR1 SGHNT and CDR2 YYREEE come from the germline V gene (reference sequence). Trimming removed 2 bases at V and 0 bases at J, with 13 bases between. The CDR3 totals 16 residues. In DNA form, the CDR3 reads TGTGCCAGCAGCTTAGGTTCCCAATCTAGCACAGATACGCAGTATTTT. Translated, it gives CASSLGSQSSTDTQYF.

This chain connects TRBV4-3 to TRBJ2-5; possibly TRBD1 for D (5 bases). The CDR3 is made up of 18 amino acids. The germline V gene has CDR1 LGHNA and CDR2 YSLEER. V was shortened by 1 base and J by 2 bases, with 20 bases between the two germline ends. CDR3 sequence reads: CASSQGVSAAGLQETQYF. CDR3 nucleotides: TGCGCCAGCAGCCAAGGGGTTTCGGCGGCAGGGCTACAAGAGACCCAGTACTTC.

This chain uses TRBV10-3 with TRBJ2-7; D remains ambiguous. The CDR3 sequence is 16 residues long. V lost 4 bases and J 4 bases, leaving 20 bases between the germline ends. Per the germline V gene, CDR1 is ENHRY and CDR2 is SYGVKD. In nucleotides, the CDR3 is TGTGCCATCAGTGGAGCCCCTACTGGCGTAGGGTACGAGCAGTACTTC. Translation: CAISGAPTGVGYEQYF.

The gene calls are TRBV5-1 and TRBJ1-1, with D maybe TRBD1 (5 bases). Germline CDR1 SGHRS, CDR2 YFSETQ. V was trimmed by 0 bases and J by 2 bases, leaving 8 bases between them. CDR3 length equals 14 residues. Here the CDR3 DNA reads TGCGCCAGCAGCTTGGGACAGATTAACACTGAAGCTTTCTTT. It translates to CASSLGQINTEAFF.

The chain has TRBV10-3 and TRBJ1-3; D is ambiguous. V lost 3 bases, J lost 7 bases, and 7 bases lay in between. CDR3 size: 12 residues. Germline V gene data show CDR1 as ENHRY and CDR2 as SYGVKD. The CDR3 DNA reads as TGTGCCATCAGTGATGGCGGTAACACCATATATTTT. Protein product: CAISDGGNTIYF.

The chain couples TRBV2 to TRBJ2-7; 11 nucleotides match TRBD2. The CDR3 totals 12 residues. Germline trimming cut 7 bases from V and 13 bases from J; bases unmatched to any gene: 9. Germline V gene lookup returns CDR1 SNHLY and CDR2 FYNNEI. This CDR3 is CASILAGVGLYF. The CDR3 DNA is TGTGCCAGCATACTAGCGGGAGTGGGCTTATACTTC.

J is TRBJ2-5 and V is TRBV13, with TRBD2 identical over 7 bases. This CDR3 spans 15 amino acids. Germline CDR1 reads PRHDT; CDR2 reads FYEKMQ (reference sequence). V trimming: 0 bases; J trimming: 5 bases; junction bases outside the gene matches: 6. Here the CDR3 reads CASSLGSGNHETQYF. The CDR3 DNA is TGTGCCAGCAGCTTAGGCAGCGGGAATCACGAGACCCAGTACTTC. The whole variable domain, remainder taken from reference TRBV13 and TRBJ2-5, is AAGVIQSPRHLIKEKRETATLKCYPIPRHDTVYWYQQGPGQDPQFLISFYEKMQSDKGSIPDRFSAQQFSDYHSELNMSSLELGDSALYFCASSLGSGNHETQYFGPGTRLLVL.

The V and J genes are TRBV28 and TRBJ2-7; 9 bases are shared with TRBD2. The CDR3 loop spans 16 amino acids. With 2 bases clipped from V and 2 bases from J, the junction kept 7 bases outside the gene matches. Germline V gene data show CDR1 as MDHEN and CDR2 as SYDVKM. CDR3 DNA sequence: TGTGCCAGCAGTTTAGCGGGGGGGCCTCCCCCCTACGAGCAGTACTTC. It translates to CASSLAGGPPPYEQYF.

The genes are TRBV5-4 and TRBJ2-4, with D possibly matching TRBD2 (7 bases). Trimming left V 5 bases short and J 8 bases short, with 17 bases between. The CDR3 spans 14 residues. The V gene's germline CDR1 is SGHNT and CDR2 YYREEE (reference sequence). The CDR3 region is CASRPAGGRDIQYF. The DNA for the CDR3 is TGTGCCAGCAGGCCGGCCGGGGGGCGTGACATTCAGTACTTC.

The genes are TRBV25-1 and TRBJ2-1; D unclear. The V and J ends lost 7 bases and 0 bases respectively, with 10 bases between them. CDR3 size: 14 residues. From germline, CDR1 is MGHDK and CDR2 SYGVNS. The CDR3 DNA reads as TGTGCCAGCACCCCTTCGGGCTCCTACAATGAGCAGTTCTTC. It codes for CASTPSGSYNEQFF. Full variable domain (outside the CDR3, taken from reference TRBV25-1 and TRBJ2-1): EADIYQTPRYLVIGTGKKITLECSQTMGHDKMYWYQQDPGMELHLIHYSYGVNSTEKGDLSSESTVSRIRTEHFPLTLESARPSHTSQYLCASTPSGSYNEQFFGPGTRLTVL.

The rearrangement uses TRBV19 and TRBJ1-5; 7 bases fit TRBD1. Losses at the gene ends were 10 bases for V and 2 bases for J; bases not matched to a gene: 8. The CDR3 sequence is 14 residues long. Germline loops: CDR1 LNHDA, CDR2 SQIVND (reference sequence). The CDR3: CATRDRLGNQPQHF. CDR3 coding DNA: TGTGCCACCCGGGACAGACTGGGCAATCAGCCCCAGCATTTT.

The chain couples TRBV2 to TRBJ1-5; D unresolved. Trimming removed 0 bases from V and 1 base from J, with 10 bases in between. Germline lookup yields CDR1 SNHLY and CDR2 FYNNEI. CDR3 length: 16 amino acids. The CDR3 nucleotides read TGTGCCAGCAGTGAAGCGAACGCCCACAGCAATCAGCCCCAGCATTTT. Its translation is CASSEANAHSNQPQHF.

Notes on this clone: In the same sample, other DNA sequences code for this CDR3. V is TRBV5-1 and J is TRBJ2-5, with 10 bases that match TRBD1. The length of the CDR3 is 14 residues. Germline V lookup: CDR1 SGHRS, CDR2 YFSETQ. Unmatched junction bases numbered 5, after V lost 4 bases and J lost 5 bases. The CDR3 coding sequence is TGCGCCAGCAGCCGGGACAGGGGCTCGGAGACCCAGTACTTC. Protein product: CASSRDRGSETQYF.

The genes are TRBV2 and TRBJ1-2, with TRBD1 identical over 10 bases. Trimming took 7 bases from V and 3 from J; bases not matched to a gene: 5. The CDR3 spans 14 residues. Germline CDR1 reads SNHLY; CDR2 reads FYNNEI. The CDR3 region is CASKPDRGDYGYTF. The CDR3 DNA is TGTGCCAGCAAGCCGGACAGGGGGGACTATGGCTACACCTTC.

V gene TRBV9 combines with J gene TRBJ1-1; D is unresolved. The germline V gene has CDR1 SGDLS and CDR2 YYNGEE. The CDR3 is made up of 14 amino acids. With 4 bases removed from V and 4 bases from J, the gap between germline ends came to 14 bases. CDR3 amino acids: CASSPFGGSTEAFF. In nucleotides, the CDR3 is TGTGCCAGCAGCCCTTTTGGCGGGAGCACTGAAGCTTTCTTT.

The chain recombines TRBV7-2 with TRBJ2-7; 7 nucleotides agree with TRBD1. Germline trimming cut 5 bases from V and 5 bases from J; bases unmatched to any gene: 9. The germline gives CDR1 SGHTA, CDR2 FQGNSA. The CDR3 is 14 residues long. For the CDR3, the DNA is TGTGCCAGCAGCCAAAGTCGACAGGGCAACGAGCAGTACTTC. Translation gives CASSQSRQGNEQYF.

The DNA for the CDR3 is TGCGCCAGCAGCTTGGGGGTCCGACAAGAGACCCAGTACTTC. Translating gives CASSLGVRQETQYF. V usage is TRBV5-1 and J usage is TRBJ2-5, with D hard to call. The CDR3 is made up of 14 amino acids. Per germline, CDR1 SGHRS and CDR2 YFSETQ. The V end was cut by 0 bases, the J end by 2 bases, with 8 bases between.